The rows below give T cell receptor beta chains drawn from one sample of a study of PD-1 blockade in mismatch repair-deficient tumors. This table comes from immunoSEQ multiplex PCR, and its TCRdb copy is limited to in-frame clones, with some not included. Of tens of thousands of clones detected, approximately 88% appear once; the ten largest clones hold about 15%. The material was peripheral blood, obtained 52 weeks after starting pembrolizumab. The receptors come from an adult with mismatch repair-deficient cancer. The CDR3 runs from the conserved cysteine through the conserved F or W. The D gene is left open where the match is weak. Size tells how often a clone was seen (once, few, many) or the class of an expanded clone, and some rows leave it out.

>TRBV11-1|once|TRBJ1-1|.
TGTGCCAGCAGCTCAAGGACCGATATGAACACTGAAGCTTTCTTT
CASSSRTDMNTEAFF
>TRBV19|.|TRBJ2-1|.
TGTGCCAGTAGTAACGAAGGAGCCTACAATGAGCAGTTCTTC
CASSNEGAYNEQFF
>TRBV9|.|TRBJ2-7|.
TGTGCCAGCAGCGTGGGTGGGGACTACGAGCAGTACTTC
CASSVGGDYEQYF
>TRBV10-1|.|TRBJ1-5|.
TGCGCCGGGACGGGGCAGGGGACGGGGAATCAGCCCCAGCATTTT
CAGTGQGTGNQPQHF
>TRBV11-3|.|TRBJ1-5|.
TGTGCCAGCAGCTTAGGTCGGGATCAGCCCCAGCATTTT
CASSLGRDQPQHF
>TRBV18|.|TRBJ2-7|TRBD1
TGTGCCAGCTCAACCGGGACAGGGGATTTGTACGAGCAGTACTTC
CASSTGTGDLYEQYF
>TRBV11-3|.|TRBJ2-7|.
TGTGCCAGCAGCTTCTTTAATCGGGCAGCTTCCTACGAGCAGTACTTC
CASSFFNRAASYEQYF
>TRBV18|.|TRBJ2-4|.
TGTGCCAGCTCACCTGGGGGGTTCAAAAACATTCAGTACTTC
CASSPGGFKNIQYF
>TRBV6-4|medium-sized|TRBJ2-6|TRBD1
TGTGCCAGCAGTGACGAGACAGGGAGTGGGGCCAACGTCCTGACTTTC
CASSDETGSGANVLTF
>TRBV27|.|TRBJ1-2|.
TGTGCCAGCAGTTTCTTGGATTCTAACTATGGCTACACCTTC
CASSFLDSNYGYTF
>TRBV4-2|.|TRBJ1-2|.
TGTGCCAGCAGCCAAGTCGGGACCACAGGCCAATATGGCTACACCTTC
CASSQVGTTGQYGYTF
>TRBV11-3|.|TRBJ2-5|.
TGTGCCAGCAGCTTAGATCCGAGCGAACAAGAGACCCAGTACTTC
CASSLDPSEQETQYF
>TRBV6-5|.|TRBJ2-5|TRBD1
TGTGCCAGCAGTTCGGGACAGGGTAGAGAGACCCAGTACTTC
CASSSGQGRETQYF
>TRBV11-2|.|TRBJ1-1|TRBD1
TGTGCCAGCAGCTTAGTCAATTTGGGTCCAGGGGGAATGACTGAAGCTTTCTTT
CASSLVNLGPGGMTEAFF
>TRBV28|.|TRBJ2-1|TRBD2
TGTGCCAGCAGTTCTCGGACTAGCGGAGTATCCTACAATGAGCAGTTCTTC
CASSSRTSGVSYNEQFF
>TRBV5-8|.|TRBJ1-1|.
TGTGCCAGCAGCTTGGAAGGAATAGCACTCACTGAAGCTTTCTTT
CASSLEGIALTEAFF
>TRBV7-9|.|TRBJ2-1|.
TGTGCCAGCAGCTTAAATTATGAGCAGTTCTTC
CASSLNYEQFF
>TRBV4-1|.|TRBJ1-5|.
TGCGCCAGCAGCCAGGGGGCCGGCAATCAGCCCCAGCATTTT
CASSQGAGNQPQHF
>TRBV4-1|once|TRBJ2-5|.
TGCGCCAGCAGCCAAGATCGGGGTACGTTAGCGGCATTCCAAGAGACCCAGTACTTC
CASSQDRGTLAAFQETQYF
>TRBV5-1|.|TRBJ2-1|TRBD2
TGCGCCAGCAGCTTGTCCGGGACTAGCGGGGGAATTCCTTACAATGAGCAGTTCTTC
CASSLSGTSGGIPYNEQFF
>TRBV25-1|.|TRBJ1-2|.
TGTGCCAGCAGTGGAGAAGAAAGGGAAGGCATCAACTATGGCTACACCTTC
CASSGEEREGINYGYTF
>TRBV4-2|few|TRBJ1-2|TRBD1
TGTGCCAGCAGCCAAGCCGGACAGGGAAATGGCTACACCTTC
CASSQAGQGNGYTF
>TRBV11-2|.|TRBJ2-5|.
TGTGCCAGCAGCTTAGTCCGGCAGCCCAAAGAGACCCAGTACTTC
CASSLVRQPKETQYF
>TRBV11-2|.|TRBJ2-5|.
TGTGCCAGCAGCCGGTCAGTGGAAGAGACCCAGTACTTC
CASSRSVEETQYF
>TRBV5-4|.|TRBJ1-2|.
TGTGCCAGCAGGACCTACAAATTTAACTATGGCTACACCTTC
CASRTYKFNYGYTF
>TRBV15|.|TRBJ2-4|.
TGTGCCACCAGCAGAGTGTCGGGATACGCCAAAAACATTCAGTACTTC
CATSRVSGYAKNIQYF
>TRBV5-1|.|TRBJ1-1|.
TGCGCCAGCGGTACGGGGAACACTGAAGCTTTCTTT
CASGTGNTEAFF
>TRBV11-2|once|TRBJ2-5|TRBD1
TGTGCCAGCAGCTTCCGGGACAGTCAAGAGACCCAGTACTTC
CASSFRDSQETQYF
>TRBV6-5|.|TRBJ1-2|.
TGTGCCAGCAGTTACCTCAAAACGCTGGGCTATGGCTACACCTTC
CASSYLKTLGYGYTF
>TRBV7-2|.|TRBJ1-3|.
TGTGCCAGCAGCCTATATGCGAACAAACTCAACTCTGGAAACACCATATATTTT
CASSLYANKLNSGNTIYF
>TRBV9|.|TRBJ1-3|.
TGTGCCAGCAGCGCATCCCTTATTGGAAACACCATATATTTT
CASSASLIGNTIYF
>TRBV28|.|TRBJ2-2|TRBD1
TGTGCCAGCAGTTCCTTCGACAGGGGGAGGCGGGAGCTGTTTTTT
CASSSFDRGRRELFF
>TRBV5-6|.|TRBJ2-5|TRBD1
TGTGCCAGCAGCTTGGGACAGGGGCTTGGTGAGACCCAGTACTTC
CASSLGQGLGETQYF
>TRBV6-5|.|TRBJ2-3|.
TGTGCCAGCAGTTGGACTGGCTCAGGAGATACGCAGTATTTT
CASSWTGSGDTQYF
>TRBV9|.|TRBJ2-7|.
TGTGCCAGCAGCGTAGGAAGGTCGCCCTACGAGCAGTACTTC
CASSVGRSPYEQYF
>TRBV9|once|TRBJ2-1|.
TGTGCCAGCAGCGTAACATCATCCCACAATGAGCAGTTCTTC
CASSVTSSHNEQFF
>TRBV4-3|.|TRBJ1-2|.
TGCGCCAGCAGCCAAGTCGGAAGGCCTGGCTACACCTTC
CASSQVGRPGYTF
>TRBV28|.|TRBJ2-1|TRBD2
TGTGCCAGTACGGGGGGGAGGCTGGGGCAGTTCTTC
CASTGGRLGQFF
>TRBV6-4|.|TRBJ1-2|TRBD1
TGTGCCAGCAGTGACTACGGGACAGGGGGACGGATCGCTAACTATGGCTACACCTTC
CASSDYGTGGRIANYGYTF
>TRBV18|.|TRBJ2-7|.
TGTGCCAGCTCACCGATTGTTCCCCCCGTCTACGAGCAGTACTTC
CASSPIVPPVYEQYF
>TRBV5-6|.|TRBJ2-5|.
TGTGCCAGCAGCAGGCGGGAGACCCAGTACTTC
CASSRRETQYF
>TRBV11-1|.|TRBJ2-7|TRBD2
TGTGCCAGCAGCTCAGCGGGAGGCTCATATGACGAGCAGTACTTC
CASSSAGGSYDEQYF
>TRBV29-1|once|TRBJ2-1|TRBD2
TGCAGCGTTGCACTAGCGGACTCCTACAATGAGCAGTTCTTC
CSVALADSYNEQFF
>TRBV14|.|TRBJ2-7|.
TGTGCCAGCAGCCAATTCAGGGGCTACGAGCAGTACTTC
CASSQFRGYEQYF
>TRBV9|.|TRBJ2-3|.
TGTGCCAGCAGCGTAGTTCTCACAGATACGCAGTATTTT
CASSVVLTDTQYF